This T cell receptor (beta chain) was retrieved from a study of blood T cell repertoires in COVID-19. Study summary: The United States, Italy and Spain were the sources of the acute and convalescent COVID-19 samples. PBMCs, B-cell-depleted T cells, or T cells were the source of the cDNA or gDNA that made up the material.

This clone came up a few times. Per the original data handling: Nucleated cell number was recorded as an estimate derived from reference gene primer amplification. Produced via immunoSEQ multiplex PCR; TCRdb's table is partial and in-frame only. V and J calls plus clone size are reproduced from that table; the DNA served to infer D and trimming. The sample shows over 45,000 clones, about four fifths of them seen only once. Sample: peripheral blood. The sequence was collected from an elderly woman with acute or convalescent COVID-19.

The CDR3 region is CASSTGLGGWETQYF. The CDR3, as DNA: TGTGCCAGTAGTACCGGACTAGGTGGGTGGGAGACCCAGTACTTC. This chain links TRBV19 with TRBJ2-5; TRBD2 aligns across 7 bases. Germline lookup yields CDR1 LNHDA and CDR2 SQIVND (reference sequence). The CDR3 length is 15 residues. The trim removed 4 bases at V and 5 bases at J, leaving 10 bases unmatched.